The clone carrying this T cell receptor (beta chain) was picked up a small number of times. Each CDR3 protein gets one entry after TCRdb re-called the 5' RACE reads with MiXCR. The sample includes 500,000 to 550,000 distinct CDR3 sequences, around 22% of them seen just once. Healthy Caucasian donors formed the entire cohort. This sample is drawn from a study of identical twins. Germline V lookup: CDR1 LGHNA, CDR2 YNFKEQ. The length of the CDR3 is 16 residues. V lost 0 bases and J 6 bases, leaving 15 bases between the germline ends. The sample was also reused in another study, on yellow fever vaccine responses in identical twins.

The receptor was isolated from a woman aged 18-30 years in good health. This chain connects TRBV4-2 to TRBJ2-1; D remains ambiguous. The sequenced material came from CD4+ T cells sorted from blood. CDR3 bases: TGTGCCAGCAGCCAAGAAGGGTTACTTCTCCTCAATGAGCAGTTCTTC. Protein product: CASSQEGLLLLNEQFF.